Each of the 24 T cell receptor beta chains below was sequenced from the same sample in a study of shared clonotypes between healthy human individuals. CD8 cells regarded as naive lacked CD45RO, were positively chosen for CCR7, and omitted terminally differentiated effector memory CD45RA+ cells. Libraries were prepared by immunoSEQ multiplex PCR; TCRdb keeps only in-frame clonotypes and omits some of them. This sample has about 680,000 clones, with about 91% found just once. The source material was naive CD8+ T cells sorted from blood. These receptors all come from a man under 40 in good health.

The chain joins TRBV25-1 to TRBJ2-5; no firm D call. Trimming took 4 bases from V and 4 from J, leaving 16 bases between them. This CDR3 has 15 amino acids. CDR1 MGHDK and CDR2 SYGVNS come from the germline V gene. The CDR3 here is CASSALALDGETQYF. The CDR3, as DNA: TGTGCCAGCAGTGCTCTGGCCTTAGACGGAGAGACCCAGTACTTC.

This chain links TRBV6-5 with TRBJ2-7, with D perhaps assigned TRBD1 or TRBD2 (5 bases each). With 2 bases removed from V and 2 bases from J, the gap between germline ends came to 7 bases. Germline CDR1 reads MNHEY; CDR2 reads SVGAGI. This CDR3 comprises 13 residues. In DNA form, the CDR3 reads TGTGCCAGCAGTTACGGGACCCCCTACGAGCAGTACTTC. It translates to CASSYGTPYEQYF.

This clone was detected once. This chain connects TRBV19 to TRBJ1-5, with D perhaps TRBD1 (5 bases). Trimming stripped 4 bases from V and 5 bases from J, with 9 bases between. Germline values: CDR1 LNHDA, CDR2 SQIVND (reference sequence). The CDR3 sequence is 13 residues long. CDR3 bases: TGTGCCAGTAGTAATGGAGGGGATCAGCCCCAGCATTTT. It translates to CASSNGGDQPQHF.

The V call is TRBV11-2, the J call TRBJ1-4; 8 bases map to TRBD1. Germline CDR1 SGHAT, CDR2 FQNNGV. Losses at the gene ends were 2 bases for V and 8 bases for J; bases not matched to a gene: 4. This CDR3 comprises 14 residues. The CDR3 is CASSLMTGDEKLFF. DNA for the CDR3: TGTGCCAGCAGCTTAATGACAGGGGACGAAAAACTGTTTTTT.

The CDR3 DNA is TGTGCCAGCACCAAAACTAGCACAGATACGCAGTATTTT. Translation gives CASTKTSTDTQYF. J is TRBJ2-3 and V is TRBV27; no clear D gene. From germline, CDR1 is MNHEY and CDR2 SMNVEV (reference sequence). Trimming stripped 7 bases from V and 0 bases from J, with 8 bases between. The CDR3 totals 13 residues.

The chain links TRBV5-1 to TRBJ2-3; 9 bases agree with TRBD2. The ends lost 4 bases at V and 1 base at J; junction bases unmatched: 10. The germline V gene encodes CDR1 SGHRS and CDR2 YFSETQ. This CDR3 contains 17 residues. As DNA, the CDR3 is TGCGCCAGCAGCATTGTATCCGGCGGGAGGGGCACAGATACGCAGTATTTT. The encoded protein is CASSIVSGGRGTDTQYF.

The genes are TRBV10-3 and TRBJ2-1; weak D call: TRBD1 (5 bases). This CDR3 has 14 residues. V was pared by 8 bases and J by 9 bases, with 20 bases between. The germline gives CDR1 ENHRY, CDR2 SYGVKD. The CDR3 region is CAIDGAPKASEQFF. CDR3 bases: TGTGCCATCGATGGGGCCCCCAAGGCCTCTGAGCAGTTCTTC.

The chain is built from TRBV21-1 and TRBJ2-7; the tabulated D call, TRBD2, remains unverified against the DNA. TRBV21-1 is described as a pseudogene. The CDR3 runs 17 residues. In DNA, the CDR3 is TGTGCCAGCAGCAAAGGGTCACTAGCGGGAGTGTGGTACGAGCAGTACTTC. As protein: CASSKGSLAGVWYEQYF.

The rearrangement uses TRBV15 and TRBJ2-7; TRBD1 matches 9 bases. V was clipped by 2 bases and J by 7 bases; unmatched bases: 15. Germline assignment: CDR1 LNHNV and CDR2 YYDKDF (reference sequence). The CDR3 is 17 amino acids. CDR3 nucleotides: TGTGCCACCAGCAGATTACCAACACGGGACAGGGTGTGTGAGCAGTACTTC. Amino acid sequence: CATSRLPTRDRVCEQYF.

The chain is built from TRBV11-2 and TRBJ2-1, with 9 bases that match TRBD2. V shed 5 bases and J 2 bases; nucleotides not matched to a gene: 7. CDR3 size: 16 residues. Germline CDR1 and CDR2: SGHAT and FQNNGV. The CDR3 region is CASSASSGGAYNEQFF. The CDR3 nucleotides are TGTGCCAGCAGCGCCAGTAGCGGGGGTGCCTACAATGAGCAGTTCTTC.

The chain couples TRBV28 to TRBJ1-2; 8 bases align to TRBD1. CDR3 size: 15 residues. Per germline, CDR1 MDHEN and CDR2 SYDVKM. V shed 4 bases and J 5 bases; nucleotides not matched to a gene: 9. The CDR3 DNA follows: TGTGCCAGCAGTTCGACCGGGACAGGAGTTTATGGCTACACCTTC. Translating gives CASSSTGTGVYGYTF.

The DNA of the CDR3 is TGTGCCAGCAGCCCCACCCTGCCATACAAGATGGAAGATACGCAGTATTTT. Amino acids: CASSPTLPYKMEDTQYF. The gene calls are TRBV7-9 and TRBJ2-3; D unclear. The CDR3 has 17 amino acids. Germline loops: CDR1 SEHNR, CDR2 FQNEAQ (reference sequence). Trimming pared 5 bases from V and 5 bases from J, leaving 23 bases between.

The J gene is TRBJ1-4, the V gene TRBV6-5, with TRBD1 identical over 9 bases. Losses at the gene ends were 6 bases for V and 7 bases for J; bases not matched to a gene: 6. This CDR3 has 14 residues. Germline loops: CDR1 MNHEY, CDR2 SVGAGI. CDR3 region: CASRPTGGGEKLFF. In DNA, the CDR3 is TGTGCCAGCAGGCCGACAGGGGGAGGTGAAAAACTGTTTTTT.

This rearrangement joins TRBV27 to TRBJ2-5; 9 bases match TRBD1. Germline V gene data show CDR1 as MNHEY and CDR2 as SMNVEV (reference sequence). The CDR3 has 15 amino acids. V was clipped by 4 bases and J by 4 bases; unmatched bases: 7. CDR3 nucleotide sequence: TGTGCCAGCAGTTCCCGGGACAGGGTTTCAGAGACCCAGTACTTC. It translates to CASSSRDRVSETQYF.

This chain joins TRBV5-5 and TRBJ2-7; D is undetermined. The CDR3 is 14 amino acids. Germline-derived CDR1 and CDR2 are SGHKS and YYEKEE (reference sequence). V lost 4 bases, J lost 0 bases, and 11 bases lay in between. CDR3 in amino acids: CASSPTGSSYEQYF. CDR3 nucleotides: TGTGCCAGCAGCCCCACGGGCTCCTCCTACGAGCAGTACTTC. Full variable domain (missing parts from reference TRBV5-5 and TRBJ2-7): DAGVTQSPTHLIKTRGQQVTLRCSPISGHKSVSWYQQVLGQGPQFIFQYYEKEERGRGNFPDRFSARQFPNYSSELNVNALLLGDSALYLCASSPTGSSYEQYFGPGTRLTVT.

The genes are TRBV27 and TRBJ2-3, with 12 bases aligning to TRBD2. This CDR3 comprises 17 residues. Germline CDR1 reads MNHEY; CDR2 reads SMNVEV (reference sequence). V shed 4 bases, J shed 2 bases, and the junction held 7 bases outside the gene matches. The CDR3 is CASSSGTSGFITDTQYF. The CDR3 DNA reads as TGTGCCAGCAGTTCCGGGACTAGCGGGTTCATCACAGATACGCAGTATTTT.

This chain connects TRBV6-5 to TRBJ2-5; D unclear. This CDR3 contains 15 residues. Trimming took off 2 bases at V and 0 bases at J, with 10 bases between the two ends. The V gene's germline CDR1 is MNHEY and CDR2 SVGAGI. The DNA for the CDR3 is TGTGCCAGCAGTTACGAAGGCAGAGACCAAGAGACCCAGTACTTC. Its translation is CASSYEGRDQETQYF.

V gene TRBV10-1 combines with J gene TRBJ2-3; D unclear. CDR1 and CDR2 (germline): WNHNN, SYGVQD (reference sequence). V lost 0 bases and J lost 6, with 10 bases in between. The CDR3 has 14 residues. The CDR3: CASSESNPFDTQYF. As DNA, the CDR3 is TGCGCCAGCAGTGAGTCAAACCCCTTCGATACGCAGTATTTT.

The CDR3 DNA is TGTGCCAGCAGTTTAAGATTGGGACACTTGGGCAATGAGCAGTTCTTC. Its protein is CASSLRLGHLGNEQFF. The J gene is TRBJ2-1, the V gene TRBV27, with D possibly TRBD1 on 6 matching bases. V dropped 2 bases and J dropped 6 bases, with 17 bases sitting between them. The CDR3 runs 16 residues. CDR1 and CDR2 (germline): MNHEY, SMNVEV (reference sequence).

This chain connects TRBV4-1 to TRBJ2-6, with 9 bases matching TRBD1. V lost 1 base to trimming and J lost 0 bases; unmatched junction nucleotides: 4. This CDR3 spans 18 amino acids. Germline assignment: CDR1 MGHRA and CDR2 YSYEKL. This chain's CDR3 is CASSQADRGSSGANVLTF. Here the CDR3 DNA reads TGCGCCAGCAGCCAAGCCGACAGGGGGAGCTCTGGGGCCAACGTCCTGACTTTC.

The rearrangement links TRBV25-1 to TRBJ2-5, with D tentatively TRBD1 (6 bases). The end of the DNA fits TRBJ2-7 better, so the J call may be wrong. The CDR3 has 13 amino acids. CDR1 is MGHDK, CDR2 SYGVNS, per germline. The CDR3, as DNA: TGTGCCAGCAGTCCCACAGGGCGCTACGAGCAGTACTTC. Translated, it gives CASSPTGRYEQYF.

The chain couples TRBV5-6 to TRBJ1-5, with TRBD1 matching over 9 bases. The CDR3 contains 16 residues. J was trimmed by 4 bases and V by 4 bases; bases with no gene match: 9. Germline values: CDR1 SGHDT, CDR2 YYEEEE. CDR3 in DNA: TGTGCCAGCAGCACCTGGGCCGGGACAGGGAATCAGCCCCAGCATTTT. Its translation is CASSTWAGTGNQPQHF.

The chain combines TRBV5-4 with TRBJ2-7; 12 bases map to TRBD2. The length of the CDR3 is 15 residues. The germline V gene encodes CDR1 SGHNT and CDR2 YYREEE (reference sequence). V gave up 0 bases and J gave up 5 bases; unmatched junction bases: 3. The CDR3 loop is CASSLATSGSNEQYF. CDR3 nucleotides: TGTGCCAGCAGCTTGGCGACTAGCGGGAGCAACGAGCAGTACTTC.

The chain couples TRBV9 to TRBJ2-7; D is unresolved. Trimming stripped 4 bases from V and 3 bases from J, with 17 bases between. The CDR3 extends over 15 amino acids. Per the germline V gene, CDR1 is SGDLS and CDR2 is YYNGEE. The CDR3 reads CASSLRTDPYYEQYF. Here the CDR3 DNA reads TGTGCCAGCAGCCTCCGGACCGATCCCTACTACGAGCAGTACTTC.